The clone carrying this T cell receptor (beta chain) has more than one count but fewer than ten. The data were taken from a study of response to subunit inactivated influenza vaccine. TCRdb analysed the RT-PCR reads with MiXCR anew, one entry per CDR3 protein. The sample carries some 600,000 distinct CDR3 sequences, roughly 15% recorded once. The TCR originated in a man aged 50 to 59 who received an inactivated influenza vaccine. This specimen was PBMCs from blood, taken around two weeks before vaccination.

The CDR3 bases are TGTGCCAGCAGTTGGACAGGGGGATTTGGAAACACCATATATTTT. This translates into CASSWTGGFGNTIYF. The V and J genes are TRBV12-3 or TRBV12-4 and TRBJ1-3; 10 nucleotides match TRBD1. This CDR3 comprises 15 residues. V trimming: 4 bases; J trimming: 3 bases; junction bases outside the gene matches: 3.